These T cell receptor beta chains were read from a single sample in a study of T cell repertoires in cytomegalovirus infection. Each CDR3 protein is one row after TCRdb ran MiXCR on the reads. The table has approximately 140,000 distinct CDR3 sequences, approximately 8.8% seen once; the top ten hold 10%. Sequencing was carried out using PBMCs. These receptor sequences come from a human donor in good health (CMV status not recorded). Some clones in this sample may be carry-over from other donors' samples. CDR3s include the opening cysteine and the closing phenylalanine or tryptophan. Each record gives: clone size, J gene, V gene, D gene, CDR3 protein, CDR3 DNA. A D gene is named only where the DNA matches it firmly. Only part of the rows carry a size: once, few, many, or a class if the clone is expanded.

many,TRBJ1-5,TRBV7-9,TRBD1,CASSSTGVIQPQHF,TGTGCCAGCAGCTCGACAGGGGTTATTCAGCCCCAGCATTTT
.,TRBJ2-3,TRBV27,TRBD1,CASGSRDSVFSTDTQYF,TGTGCCAGCGGTAGCCGGGACAGTGTTTTTAGCACAGATACGCAGTATTTT
few,TRBJ1-1,TRBV5-5,.,CASSLEGATEAFF,TGTGCCAGCAGCTTGGAAGGGGCCACTGAAGCTTTCTTT
many,TRBJ2-7,TRBV18,.,CASSPQGKEQYF,TGTGCCAGCTCACCTCAGGGTAAGGAGCAGTACTTC
few,TRBJ1-1,TRBV20-1,.,CSAPRDTEAFF,TGCAGTGCTCCCAGGGATACTGAAGCTTTCTTT
many,TRBJ2-3,TRBV2,.,CASSEQASTDTQYF,TGTGCCAGCAGTGAGCAGGCTAGCACAGATACGCAGTATTTT
many,TRBJ1-1,TRBV20-1,.,CSARDLLNTEAFF,TGCAGTGCTAGAGATCTACTGAACACTGAAGCTTTCTTT
.,TRBJ1-4,TRBV6-5,.,CASSYYPRVEDEKLFF,TGTGCCAGCAGTTACTATCCCAGGGTTGAAGATGAAAAACTGTTTTTT
few,TRBJ2-5,TRBV7-9,.,CASSLVGSLQETQYF,TGTGCCAGCAGCTTAGTTGGTAGCCTCCAAGAGACCCAGTACTTC
many,TRBJ1-2,TRBV14,TRBD1,CASSPHLDRGDGYTF,TGTGCCAGCAGCCCCCACCTCGACAGGGGTGATGGCTACACCTTC
many,TRBJ2-5,TRBV12-3/TRBV12-4,.,CASSTWLEETQYF,TGTGCCAGCAGCACATGGCTTGAAGAGACCCAGTACTTC
few,TRBJ1-1,TRBV30,TRBD1,CAWSFRGPKDTEAFF,TGTGCCTGGAGTTTCAGGGGGCCAAAGGACACTGAAGCTTTCTTT
many,TRBJ1-2,TRBV20-1,.,CSARDYGYTF,TGCAGTGCTCGGGACTATGGCTACACCTTC
many,TRBJ2-3,TRBV7-2,TRBD2,CASSRLGLAGGPGTDTQYF,TGTGCCAGCAGCCGTCTCGGACTAGCGGGAGGGCCTGGGACAGATACGCAGTATTTT
many,TRBJ1-4,TRBV29-1,TRBD1,CSVGGQGGEKLFF,TGCAGCGTTGGCGGACAGGGGGGGGAAAAACTGTTTTTT
many,TRBJ2-7,TRBV20-1,TRBD1,CSAISGTESVIKASPYEQYF,TGCAGTGCAATCTCCGGGACAGAGAGCGTGATTAAGGCGAGCCCGTACGAGCAGTACTTC
few,TRBJ2-3,TRBV28,.,CAVGGQVTDTQYF,TGTGCAGTCGGGGGGCAGGTCACAGATACGCAGTATTTT
many,TRBJ1-1,TRBV7-2,.,CASSDIRDYTEAFF,TGTGCCAGCAGCGACATCAGGGACTACACTGAAGCTTTCTTT
.,TRBJ2-2,TRBV28,TRBD2,CASSHWTSGGAGELFF,TGTGCCAGCAGTCACTGGACTAGCGGGGGGGCCGGGGAGCTGTTTTTT
many,TRBJ2-1,TRBV25-1,TRBD1,CASRKGQGVYNEQFF,TGTGCCAGCAGGAAAGGACAGGGAGTCTACAATGAGCAGTTCTTC
few,TRBJ1-1,TRBV20-1,TRBD1,CSARSRGPEMNTEAFF,TGCAGTGCTAGGTCCAGGGGGCCGGAAATGAACACTGAAGCTTTCTTT
many,TRBJ1-1,TRBV7-6,.,CASSLLWGDSTEAFF,TGTGCCAGCAGCTTACTCTGGGGTGATAGCACTGAAGCTTTCTTT
many,TRBJ1-4,TRBV6-6,.,CASSYGKTATNEKLFF,TGTGCCAGCAGTTACGGGAAAACAGCAACTAATGAAAAACTGTTTTTT
few,TRBJ2-1,TRBV18,.,CASSPAASEQFF,TGTGCCAGCTCACCGGCCGCATCCGAGCAGTTCTTC
few,TRBJ1-3,TRBV28,.,CASSLKAGTLSGNTIYF,TGTGCCAGCAGTTTAAAGGCAGGCACTCTCTCTGGAAACACCATATATTTT
many,TRBJ2-1,TRBV7-3,TRBD2,CASSPGLAGRTEQFF,TGTGCCAGCAGCCCAGGACTAGCGGGGCGAACTGAGCAGTTCTTC
many,TRBJ1-2,TRBV10-3,.,CAISGSVRDYNYGYTF,TGTGCCATCAGTGGGTCAGTAAGGGATTATAACTATGGCTACACCTTC